The sequence of this T cell receptor beta chain was determined in a study of tumor and adjacent non-tumor tissue in lung cancer. CDR1 is SEHNR, CDR2 FQNEAQ, per germline (reference sequence). V lost 7 bases to trimming and J lost 0 bases, with 4 bases between them. CDR3 length equals 12 residues. A modified ARM-PCR protocol with three rounds of nested PCR amplified TCRbeta. MiXCR, applied by TCRdb to the multiplex PCR reads, yields one record per CDR3 protein. Among over 80,000 distinct CDR3 sequences listed, 80% were seen once. RNA was extracted from bulk tissue without any cell sorting. Distant lung tissue was collected more than 3 cm away from the tumor edge. This clonotype was recorded many times.

The sequencing sample was made of distant non-tumor lung tissue. V usage is TRBV7-9 and J usage is TRBJ1-3; D remains ambiguous. This clonotype was obtained from a man in his 60s with small cell lung cancer. Here the CDR3 DNA reads TGTGCCAGCAAGTCCTCTGGAAACACCATATATTTT. Its protein product is CASKSSGNTIYF.